This T cell receptor beta chain was recorded in a study of blood T cell repertoires in COVID-19 (TCRdb year 2020). Background for the entire study: The collaborator samples originated in the United States, Italy and Spain and spanned the acute and convalescent phases of COVID-19. The prospective study material was composed of cDNA or gDNA derived from T cells, B-cell-depleted T cells, or PBMCs. The dataset comprised deeply sampled blood TCRbeta repertoires from subjects exposed to, actively infected with, or recovered from COVID-19. A freely available public database, intended as a resource for researchers studying the immune response to SARS-CoV-2, is where the repertoires were released. Samples came from the ongoing ImmuneRACE study (first 160 participants) plus 1,254 subjects from 6 global collaborators. Sample metadata almost always included a de-identified subject ID, COVID-19 status, age in years and sex. HLA class I and class II types, where available, came from metadata supplied by the sample provider rather than from assay-based typing.

Enrolling through a virtual design, the prospective study's participants ranged in age from roughly 18 to 89 years and lived across more than 20 United States geographic areas. In the prospective study, participants were assigned to cohorts based on the clinical history participants reported in a screening survey and a study questionnaire. Exposed participants had been in contact with someone with a PCR-confirmed or clinician-diagnosed COVID-19 case within 2 weeks of study entry. In the prospective study, mobile phlebotomists collected whole blood, serum and a nasopharyngeal or oropharyngeal swab from each participant. Prospective study participants could optionally give additional blood draws and questionnaires over a roughly 2-month period. Prospective study blood samples were shipped either frozen or at room temperature before DNA extraction. What the work shows at the level of the full study, not this receptor alone: The amount of clinical and demographic metadata varied by source and participant and was provided uncurated.

TCRbeta CDR3 regions were amplified from genomic DNA by means of the immunoSEQ Assay, a bias-controlled multiplex PCR. In the original analysis: The number of nucleated cells in each sample was estimated by amplification of reference gene primers within the assay. To quantify the absolute abundance of each unique TCRbeta CDR3 rearrangement, sequence reads were collapsed and filtered. For each sample, productive Simpson clonality was calculated as the square root of Simpson's diversity index across productive rearrangements. Drawn from immuneACCESS, this table holds only the in-frame rearrangements with V and J called that TCRdb kept. Clones are partly lost; checked studies trace under half to an unresolved V gene and leave the rest unexplained. V and J calls and clone size come straight from that table; D and trimming were deduced from the DNA. In all, the sample holds 210,000 or so clones, and 88% of those were seen once. Of the sample, around 3.6% is held by the ten largest clones.

Clipping removes 3 bases from V and 0 bases from J, with 2 as the unmatched junction base count. Taken from cysteine to phenylalanine, the CDR3 has 15 residues. The sequence is cut down to CDR3 DNA, 45 bases in frame from base 1. CDR1 and CDR2 were assigned from the germline V gene (reference sequence) as SEHNR and FQNEAQ. As to this clone: What this receptor recognizes is not known. Per-base qualities were not stored, and no clone one base away is much larger.

The chain is made from TRBV7-9 and TRBJ2-7, with TRBD2 matching 10 junction bases. The TCR originated in a woman aged 25 to 39 who had been exposed to COVID-19. The sequencing sample was made of PBMCs or T cells enriched from blood (not recorded which). The sequence in DNA is TGTGCCAGCAGCTTTCGGACTAGCGGCTCCTACGAGCAGTACTTC. The encoded protein is CASSFRTSGSYEQYF.